This T cell receptor beta chain is from a study of CD8+ T cells in alopecia areata (dated by TCRdb to between 2017 and 2018). About the investigation overall: In both human patients and the C3H/HeJ mouse model, the study applied high-throughput TCRbeta sequencing to look at T cell clonal expansion in alopecia areata. In humans, TCRbeta sequencing was performed on scalp tissue and on sorted CD4+ and CD8+ peripheral blood T cells from healthy controls and from patients with patchy or totalis/universalis alopecia areata. Scalp clonality was compared across normal scalp (n=4), patchy alopecia areata scalp (n=8), and alopecia totalis/universalis scalp (n=8). The RNA source kit depended on sample type: the PAXgene miRNA kit for fixed scalp, the miRNeasy kit for PBMCs, and the RNeasy kit for mouse skin. Amplification of TCRbeta CDR3 regions was done by immunoSEQ multiplex PCR using 35 Vbeta forward primers and 13 Jbeta reverse primers. The research as a whole found: Higher clonality and more expanded CD8+ clones were observed in lesional scalp than in normal scalp, particularly in alopecia totalis/universalis, a finding suggestive of antigenic drive. Resident alphabeta T cells in normal human skin are also sequenced, complicating scalp TCR repertoire analysis, unlike mouse skin dominated by gammadelta T cells. Compared with mice, TCR sequences shared between patients were less clear, possibly partly because of HLA diversity across the patient population.

Receptor amplification or capture employed the immunoSEQ multiplex PCR assay. To provide template for TCR sequencing, every sample had RNA extracted and reverse transcribed into cDNA. SuperScript III was used for first-strand cDNA synthesis, primed with a 2:1 mix of oligo-dT and random hexamers. A synthetic immune receptor repertoire was used to gauge amplification bias, and whatever bias remained was removed computationally. Under the source paper's analysis protocol: After raw reads were preprocessed to remove errors, the CDR3 was defined following IMGT conventions as running from the conserved cysteine to phenylalanine. Clonality was calculated as 1 minus Shannon entropy normalized by log2 of the number of productive unique TCRs. Scalp TCRbeta sequences were cross-referenced with sorted blood CD4 and CD8 repertoires so that the CD4 or CD8 identity of scalp clones could be inferred. What TCRdb holds here is the immuneACCESS table cut down to in-frame rearrangements. Part of the clones is not present; checked against another copy, under half of the missing clones reflect an unresolved V gene, and the others are unexplained. V and J calls and clone size are given by that table; D and trimming were obtained from the DNA. A total of roughly 60,000 clones appear in this sample, about 44% of them only once. The leading ten clones occupy roughly 51% of the sample.

In its sample, this clone was seen a few times. It has no known antigen specificity. No base-level quality is on record; no much larger clone is a single base apart. From alopecia areata patients, peripheral blood was collected along with lesional scalp punch biopsies. After PBMCs were isolated by density centrifugation and stained for CD3, CD4 and CD8, a FACSAria was used to sort CD4+ and CD8+ T cells. As part of a multicenter biomarker study, untreated alopecia areata patients were recruited. In several patients from the biomarker study, blood CD8+ T cells were sorted further into NKG2D-low and NKG2D-high fractions. The sequence came from a human donor with alopecia areata. Sequenced: NKG2D-low CD8+ T cells sorted from blood. The cell subset or site label of this sample denotes: sorted CD8+ NKG2D-low blood T cells.

The nucleotides are TGTGCCAGCAGCCAAGATTTGCCTGGGGAGCTGTTTTTT. This gives the protein CASSQDLPGELFF. Recombination connected TRBV4-2 to TRBJ2-2, with no confidently assigned D gene. The CDR3 contains 13 residues, cysteine and phenylalanine counted. The only DNA kept is the CDR3, 39 bases in frame from the first base. V is pared back by 0 bases and J by 8 bases, with 7 bases lying between the germline termini. Reading the germline V gene gives CDR1 LGHNA and CDR2 YNFKEQ.